This T cell receptor (beta chain) was sequenced during a study of human T cells and chemical hapten exposure. Background on the study: A mostly female patient group had alopecia areata, totalis or universalis.

There are many counts of this clonotype. Its matching antigen is unknown. The CDR3 has 15 amino acids. Between the trimmed V and J ends, which lost 6 bases and 3 bases, there was a span of 17 bases. Per germline, CDR1 SGHVS and CDR2 FQNEAQ. Per the study methods: TCRs per sample had a median of approximately 96,000 and ranged from roughly 20,000 to 690,600. TCRdb itself ran the RACE reads through MiXCR, one entry per CDR3 protein. V and J calls and clone size were set by TCRdb, not the authors. The table has 45,000 to 70,000 distinct CDR3 sequences, about 9.3% seen once. Time point indicated: patch test 1, 2 weeks after DPC sensitization. Treatment here: therapeutic diphenylcyclopropenone sensitization with weekly scalp DPC. Participating donors were patients with alopecia, aged 18 to 70 years, considered appropriate candidates for DPC. General study points: Controls had significantly fewer large CDR3 similarity clusters than were formed by expanded TCRs.

Sequencing was performed on whole blood, taken in connection with sensitization to the hapten diphenylcyclopropenone (DPC). V and J are TRBV7-8 and TRBJ2-5; D is uncertain. The TCR originated in a woman between 40 and 55 years old with alopecia areata. Some clones in this sample may be carry-over from other donors' samples. CDR3 bases: TGTGCCAGCAGTCGTCGGCGGCAGGTTAAAGAGACCCAGTACTTC. This encodes CASSRRRQVKETQYF.